In this sample, the clone carrying this T cell receptor beta chain turned up many times. Its antigen is undetermined. Axillary draining lymph nodes of breast cancer patients supplied the node samples. The entry originates in a study of breast tumors, draining lymph nodes, adjacent tissues. From the multiplex PCR reads, TCRdb called clonotypes with MiXCR, one entry per CDR3 protein. The sample includes approximately 150,000 distinct CDR3 sequences, 30% to 35% seen only once; the top ten take 2.3%. The study, taken as a whole, reports: Data fit most tumor T cells coming from lymph node, expanding in tumor. Compared with basal-like, luminal-like tumors shared significantly more repertoire with nontumor tissue.

This receptor was taken from a female donor with breast cancer. Some clones in this sample may be carry-over from other donors' samples. The specimen sequenced was axillary lymph node tissue.

This CDR3 is CASSYSSGAQTQYF. Here the CDR3 DNA reads TGTGCCAGCAGTTACTCGTCAGGGGCCCAGACCCAGTACTTC. This rearrangement joins TRBV6-5 to TRBJ2-5; D is possibly TRBD1 (6 bases). V was pared by 0 bases and J by 6 bases, with 11 bases between. CDR3 length: 14 amino acids. Looked up from germline, CDR1 is MNHEY and CDR2 is SVGAGI.